The 7 T cell receptor beta chains presented below share a single source sample, sequenced in a study of cytomegalovirus exposure and HLA in healthy donors. PCR was performed using 60 Vbeta and 13 Jbeta primers. Only in-frame clones appear in the TCRdb table, and some are missing; sequencing was by immunoSEQ multiplex PCR. The sample lists over 150,000 clones; roughly four fifths were seen once. The sample was PBMCs. The receptors come from a man in his forties or fifties in good health and CMV-seropositive.

The chain combines TRBV9 with TRBJ2-7, with a weak D call TRBD1 (6 bases). The CDR3 consists of 14 residues. Looked up from germline, CDR1 is SGDLS and CDR2 is YYNGEE. The V end lost 0 bases, the J end lost 2 bases, and 9 bases lay between the germline ends. The CDR3 coding sequence is TGTGCCAGCAGCGTAGAGGACAGAACCTACGAGCAGTACTTC. Translated, it gives CASSVEDRTYEQYF.

This chain links TRBV10-1 with TRBJ2-7; 11 bases agree with TRBD2. Germline V gene lookup returns CDR1 WNHNN and CDR2 SYGVQD (reference sequence). Unmatched junction bases numbered 20, after V lost 7 bases and J lost 6 bases. This CDR3 contains 18 residues. For the CDR3, the DNA is TGCGCCAGCATTAGAACTAGCGGGGGCTCAAAAGGAACTTCCGAGCAGTACTTC. Amino acid sequence: CASIRTSGGSKGTSEQYF.

In this sample, this clone turned up once. The chain joins TRBV6-1 to TRBJ1-2; no clear D gene. Germline-derived CDR1 and CDR2 are MNHNS and SASEGT. The CDR3 is made up of 14 amino acids. V lost 6 bases to trimming and J lost 1 base, with 12 bases between them. CDR3 nucleotide sequence: TGTGCCAGCAGGAAGGATACTAGTAACTATGGCTACACCTTC. Amino acids: CASRKDTSNYGYTF.

The chain combines TRBV4-2 with TRBJ2-7; a weak D match, TRBD1 (6 bases). The V gene's germline CDR1 is LGHNA and CDR2 YNFKEQ. CDR3 length equals 14 residues. The V end lost 1 base, the J end lost 3 bases, and 10 bases lay between the germline ends. Written as DNA, the CDR3 is TGTGCCAGCAGCCAAGGGGACACCTACTACGAGCAGTACTTC. Residues: CASSQGDTYYEQYF.

The chain recombines TRBV11-2 with TRBJ2-3, with 7 bases that match TRBD2. The CDR3 is 17 residues long. Germline V lookup: CDR1 SGHAT, CDR2 FQNNGV. Losses at the gene ends were 5 bases for V and 6 bases for J; bases not matched to a gene: 17. The CDR3 is CASSPRRASGAADTQYF. DNA of the CDR3: TGTGCCAGCAGCCCCCGGCGCGCAAGCGGGGCCGCGGATACGCAGTATTTT.

The V call is TRBV4-1, the J call TRBJ1-6; D unclear. The ends were cut back, 0 bases at V and 0 bases at J, with 9 bases in the middle. The CDR3 is 17 residues long. Germline V lookup: CDR1 MGHRA, CDR2 YSYEKL. CDR3 DNA sequence: TGCGCCAGCAGCCAAGATTCAACTGACTCCTATAATTCACCCCTCCACTTT. Protein sequence: CASSQDSTDSYNSPLHF.

This clone was detected a few times. V and J are TRBV9 and TRBJ2-1; 11 nucleotides line up with TRBD2. Germline V gene sequence: CDR1 SGDLS, CDR2 YYNGEE. Trimming took 4 bases from V and 5 from J; bases not matched to a gene: 5. This CDR3 is built from 15 residues. Here the CDR3 reads CASSPSGLADNEQFF. DNA of the CDR3: TGTGCCAGCAGCCCATCGGGACTAGCGGACAATGAGCAGTTCTTC.